These 22 T cell receptor beta chains came from one sample sequenced in a study of T cells in localized non-small cell lung cancer. Assay: immunoSEQ multiplex PCR; the TCRdb copy retains only in-frame clones and omits some. The profile covers 45,000 to 55,000 clones, with roughly 85% appearing a single time and approximately 20% taken by the ten largest. Specimen: peripheral blood, collected before any cancer treatment. Receptors were obtained from a male donor aged 60 or over with stage III squamous cell lung carcinoma.

V and J are TRBV12-5 and TRBJ2-6; D is tentatively TRBD1 or TRBD2 (5 bases each). This CDR3 is built from 19 residues. Germline V gives CDR1 LGHNT, CDR2 FRNRAP. Trimming cost V 4 bases and J 0 bases, with 19 bases left between them. CDR3 DNA: TGTGCTAGTGGTTCATCGTGGGGGAGACTTGGCTCTGGGGCCAACGTCCTGACTTTC. As protein: CASGSSWGRLGSGANVLTF.

This clone has only one observation. The gene calls are TRBV19 and TRBJ1-4; no firm D call. From germline, CDR1 is LNHDA and CDR2 SQIVND (reference sequence). The CDR3 covers 15 residues. V lost 4 bases and J lost 0, with 9 bases in between. CDR3 amino acids: CASSRTVATNEKLFF. For the CDR3, the DNA is TGTGCCAGTAGTAGGACCGTTGCAACTAATGAAAAACTGTTTTTT.

CDR3 amino acids: CAISHDLEKLFF. CDR3 nucleotides: TGTGCCATCAGTCACGACCTTGAAAAACTGTTTTTT. This chain connects TRBV10-3 to TRBJ1-4; D is uncertain. V shed 5 bases and J shed 7 bases, with 8 bases lying between them. The CDR3 consists of 12 residues. Germline CDR1 and CDR2: ENHRY and SYGVKD.

The V gene is TRBV28, the J gene TRBJ1-6; 9 positions agree with TRBD1. The CDR3 contains 16 residues. J gave up 8 bases and V 6 bases, and 11 bases lay outside the gene matches. Per the germline V gene, CDR1 is MDHEN and CDR2 is SYDVKM. Written as DNA, the CDR3 is TGTGCCAGCAGCCGACCGGCCGGGACAGGGCATTCACCCCTCCACTTT. It is translated as CASSRPAGTGHSPLHF.

This clone was recorded a few times. This chain connects TRBV5-1 to TRBJ2-1; 7 nucleotides line up with TRBD2. The V segment lost 0 bases and the J segment 9 bases; nucleotides outside the gene matches: 6. The CDR3 is 14 residues long. Germline V gene lookup returns CDR1 SGHRS and CDR2 YFSETQ. The CDR3, as DNA: TGCGCCAGCAGCTTGGGACTAGCTGGAGGTGAGCAGTTCTTC. Protein: CASSLGLAGGEQFF.

The chain recombines TRBV6-5 with TRBJ1-4; 7 nucleotides line up with TRBD1. Germline-derived CDR1 and CDR2 are MNHEY and SVGAGI. CDR3 length: 14 residues. Germline trimming cut 8 bases from V and 7 bases from J; bases unmatched to any gene: 10. The CDR3 loop reads CASQPGGGGEKLFF. The CDR3 DNA is TGTGCCAGCCAACCAGGAGGGGGCGGTGAAAAACTGTTTTTT.

This chain connects TRBV7-2 to TRBJ2-7; 8 bases line up with TRBD1. The CDR3 runs 15 residues. CDR1 is SGHTA, CDR2 FQGNSA, per germline. The V segment lost 1 base and the J segment 4 bases; nucleotides outside the gene matches: 6. The CDR3 DNA is TGTGCCAGCAGCTTAGAGTGGGACAGGTCTTACGAGCAGTACTTC. Protein sequence: CASSLEWDRSYEQYF. Filled out from reference TRBV7-2 and TRBJ2-7, the complete variable domain reads GAGVSQSPSNKVTEKGKDVELRCDPISGHTALYWYRQSLGQGLEFLIYFQGNSAPDKSGLPSDRFSAERTGGSVSTLTIQRTQQEDSAVYLCASSLEWDRSYEQYFGPGTRLTVT.

Notes on this clone: This sample includes further DNA sequences coding for the same CDR3. The chain employs TRBV5-1 and TRBJ2-5; TRBD2 agrees at 14 bases. The CDR3 extends over 16 amino acids. After removal of 4 bases from V and 5 bases from J, the junction contained 7 bases not matched to a gene. CDR1 is SGHRS, CDR2 YFSETQ, per germline. CDR3 sequence: CASSLRLAGGRETQYF. The CDR3 DNA is TGCGCCAGCAGCCTACGACTAGCGGGGGGGCGGGAGACCCAGTACTTC. Variable domain in full (rest from reference TRBV5-1 and TRBJ2-5): KAGVTQTPRYLIKTRGQQVTLSCSPISGHRSVSWYQQTPGQGLQFLFEYFSETQRNKGNFPGRFSGRQFSNSRSEMNVSTLELGDSALYLCASSLRLAGGRETQYFGPGTRLLVL.

The V call is TRBV4-2, the J call TRBJ1-1; D gene unclear. Germline CDR1 and CDR2: LGHNA and YNFKEQ. With 0 bases removed from V and 2 bases from J, the gap between germline ends came to 10 bases. This CDR3 is built from 15 residues. CDR3 loop: CASSQEDVLNTEAFF. DNA of the CDR3: TGTGCCAGCAGCCAAGAAGATGTCCTTAACACTGAAGCTTTCTTT.

The rearrangement links TRBV6-1 to TRBJ2-7; D uncertain. From germline, CDR1 is MNHNS and CDR2 SASEGT. The CDR3 is 15 amino acids. Trimming stripped 6 bases from V and 3 bases from J, with 18 bases between. The DNA of the CDR3 is TGTGCCAGCAGGGGCCCGGGTATAACGTTCTACGAGCAGTACTTC. Protein: CASRGPGITFYEQYF.

The table lists this clone with a count of one. The J gene is TRBJ2-1, the V gene TRBV7-7; 8 nucleotides line up with TRBD2. Germline V gene data show CDR1 as SSHAT and CDR2 as FNYEAQ (reference sequence). With 5 bases clipped from V and 6 bases from J, the junction kept 12 bases outside the gene matches. The CDR3 has 16 residues. The CDR3 loop is CASSPSPGGLFNEQFF. CDR3 in DNA: TGTGCCAGCAGCCCATCCCCGGGAGGGCTCTTCAATGAGCAGTTCTTC.

The chain carries TRBV19 and TRBJ2-7, with 8 bases identical to TRBD1. Germline CDR1 LNHDA, CDR2 SQIVND (reference sequence). The CDR3 spans 15 residues. V was pared by 3 bases and J by 4 bases, with 8 bases of the junction left unmatched. CDR3 amino acids: CASSIGTGGRYEQYF. CDR3 bases: TGTGCCAGTAGTATCGGGACAGGAGGCCGGTACGAGCAGTACTTC.

The V gene is TRBV7-9, the J gene TRBJ1-1, with D perhaps matching TRBD1 (5 bases). Per the germline V gene, CDR1 is SEHNR and CDR2 is FQNEAQ (reference sequence). The CDR3 totals 15 residues. V was clipped by 5 bases and J by 5 bases, with 18 bases between them. DNA of the CDR3: TGTGCCAGCAGCCCAGCCGGCGGGGGGGGAACTGAAGCTTTCTTT. It encodes CASSPAGGGGTEAFF.

Details on this clone: Other DNA sequences in the same sample also yield this CDR3. The chain links TRBV18 to TRBJ1-1; the match to TRBD1 covers 7 bases. From germline, CDR1 is KGHSH and CDR2 LQKENI. The J segment lost 1 base and the V segment lost 6 bases, leaving 2 bases of the junction unmatched. The CDR3 contains 13 residues. CDR3 sequence: CASSPGGNTEAFF. Here the CDR3 DNA reads TGTGCCAGCTCCCCAGGGGGGAACACTGAAGCTTTCTTT.

The chain joins TRBV2 to TRBJ1-4, with unresolved D. The germline V gene encodes CDR1 SNHLY and CDR2 FYNNEI. V was shortened by 1 base and J by 6 bases, with 12 bases between the two germline ends. The CDR3 totals 15 residues. The CDR3 reads CASSEGGLEYEKLFF. CDR3 DNA: TGTGCCAGCAGTGAAGGCGGATTAGAGTATGAAAAACTGTTTTTT.

V is TRBV15 and J is TRBJ1-2; 7 bases agree with TRBD1. Losses at the gene ends were 0 bases for V and 3 bases for J; bases not matched to a gene: 4. Germline CDR1 and CDR2: LNHNV and YYDKDF (reference sequence). CDR3 size: 15 residues. The CDR3 DNA sequence: TGTGCCACCAGCAGAGACAGGGGGGCGGACTATGGCTACACCTTC. Translation gives CATSRDRGADYGYTF.

The J gene is TRBJ1-1, the V gene TRBV7-9; D gene unclear. Germline V lookup: CDR1 SEHNR, CDR2 FQNEAQ (reference sequence). V lost 4 bases to trimming and J lost 1 base, with 10 bases between them. The CDR3 spans 14 residues. In DNA, the CDR3 is TGTGCCAGCAGCTCCCCGCCCGGGAACACTGAAGCTTTCTTT. Translated, it gives CASSSPPGNTEAFF.

This chain joins TRBV7-3 and TRBJ1-1; D call uncertain. CDR1 and CDR2 from the germline V gene are SGHTA and FQGTGA. This CDR3 is built from 15 residues. V lost 1 base, J lost 1 base, and 10 bases lay in between. CDR3 residues: CASSLREGTNTEAFF. For the CDR3, the DNA is TGTGCCAGCAGCTTAAGGGAGGGTACGAACACTGAAGCTTTCTTT.

The chain uses TRBV7-8 and TRBJ1-1, with 8 nucleotides matching TRBD1. Per the germline V gene, CDR1 is SGHVS and CDR2 is FQNEAQ. V was clipped by 9 bases and J by 6 bases; unmatched bases: 12. The CDR3 runs to 14 residues. The CDR3 is CASRNADRAPEAFF. The CDR3, as DNA: TGTGCCAGTAGAAACGCGGACAGGGCCCCTGAAGCTTTCTTT.

V usage is TRBV5-1 and J usage is TRBJ2-5, with 8 nucleotides matching TRBD2. Germline CDR1 and CDR2: SGHRS and YFSETQ. V trimming: 2 bases; J trimming: 3 bases; junction bases outside the gene matches: 6. The CDR3 is made up of 15 amino acids. The CDR3 is CASSFTGGPEETQYF. The CDR3 DNA is TGCGCCAGCAGCTTTACGGGGGGGCCTGAAGAGACCCAGTACTTC.

CDR3 protein: CASSIDGRQGLGEQFF. In DNA, the CDR3 is TGTGCCAGTAGTATAGATGGTAGACAGGGGTTGGGTGAGCAGTTCTTC. V gene TRBV19 combines with J gene TRBJ2-1; 8 bases fit TRBD1. The germline gives CDR1 LNHDA, CDR2 SQIVND (reference sequence). Trimming took 0 bases from V and 9 from J; bases not matched to a gene: 10. The CDR3 runs 16 residues.

The chain combines TRBV18 with TRBJ1-6; D unresolved. V was cut by 3 bases and J by 3 bases, with 9 bases left in between. CDR1 is KGHSH, CDR2 LQKENI, per germline. CDR3 length: 15 residues. The CDR3 DNA sequence: TGTGCCAGCTCACCGGTGGGAGGCTATAATTCACCCCTCCACTTT. Its protein is CASSPVGGYNSPLHF.